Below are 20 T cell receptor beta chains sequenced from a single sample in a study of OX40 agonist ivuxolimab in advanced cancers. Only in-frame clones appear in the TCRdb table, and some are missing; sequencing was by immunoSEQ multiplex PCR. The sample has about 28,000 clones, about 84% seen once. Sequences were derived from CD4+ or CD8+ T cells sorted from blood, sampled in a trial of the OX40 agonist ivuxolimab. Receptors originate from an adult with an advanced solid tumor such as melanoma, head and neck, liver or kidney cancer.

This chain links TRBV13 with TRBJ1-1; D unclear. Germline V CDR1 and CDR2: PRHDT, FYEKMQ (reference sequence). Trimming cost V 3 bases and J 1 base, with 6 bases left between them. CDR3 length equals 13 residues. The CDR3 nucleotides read TGTGCCAGCAGCTTTACCGAGAACACTGAAGCTTTCTTT. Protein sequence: CASSFTENTEAFF. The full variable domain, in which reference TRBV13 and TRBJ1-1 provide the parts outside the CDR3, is AAGVIQSPRHLIKEKRETATLKCYPIPRHDTVYWYQQGPGQDPQFLISFYEKMQSDKGSIPDRFSAQQFSDYHSELNMSSLELGDSALYFCASSFTENTEAFFGQGTRLTVV.

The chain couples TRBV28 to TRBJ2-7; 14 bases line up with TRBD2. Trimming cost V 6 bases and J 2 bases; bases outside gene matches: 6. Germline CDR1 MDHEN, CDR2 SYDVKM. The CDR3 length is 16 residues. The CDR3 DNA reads TGTGCCAGCAGCCTCGGACTAGCGGGAGGAACCTACGAGCAGTACTTC. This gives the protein CASSLGLAGGTYEQYF.

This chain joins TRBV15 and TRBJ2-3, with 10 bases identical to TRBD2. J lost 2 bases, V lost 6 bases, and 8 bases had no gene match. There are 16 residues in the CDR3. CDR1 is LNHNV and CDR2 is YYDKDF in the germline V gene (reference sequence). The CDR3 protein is CATSPGLAENTDTQYF. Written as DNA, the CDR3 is TGTGCCACCAGTCCTGGACTAGCGGAAAACACAGATACGCAGTATTTT.

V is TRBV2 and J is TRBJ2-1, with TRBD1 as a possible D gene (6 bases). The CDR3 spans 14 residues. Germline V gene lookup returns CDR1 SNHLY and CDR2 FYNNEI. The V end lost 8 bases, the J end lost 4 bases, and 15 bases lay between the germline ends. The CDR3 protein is CASYGPGQYNEQFF. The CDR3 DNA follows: TGTGCCAGCTACGGCCCGGGACAATACAATGAGCAGTTCTTC.

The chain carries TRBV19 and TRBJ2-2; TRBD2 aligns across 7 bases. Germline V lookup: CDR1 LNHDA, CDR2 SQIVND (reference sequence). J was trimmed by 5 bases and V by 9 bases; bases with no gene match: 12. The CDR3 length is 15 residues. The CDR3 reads CASRPRDYSTGELFF. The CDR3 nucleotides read TGTGCCAGCCGCCCCCGGGACTATAGTACCGGGGAGCTGTTTTTT.

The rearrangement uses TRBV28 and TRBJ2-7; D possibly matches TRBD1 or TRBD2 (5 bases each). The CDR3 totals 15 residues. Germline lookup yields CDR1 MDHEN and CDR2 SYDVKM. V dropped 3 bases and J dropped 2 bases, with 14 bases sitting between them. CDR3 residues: CASSFGGGPPYEQYF. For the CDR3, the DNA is TGTGCCAGCAGTTTCGGTGGGGGTCCCCCCTACGAGCAGTACTTC.

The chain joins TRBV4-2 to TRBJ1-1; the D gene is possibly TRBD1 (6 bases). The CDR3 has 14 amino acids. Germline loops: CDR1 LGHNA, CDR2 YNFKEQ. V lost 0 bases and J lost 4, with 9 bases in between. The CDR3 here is CASSQDRGGTEAFF. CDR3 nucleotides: TGTGCCAGCAGCCAAGACAGGGGTGGCACTGAAGCTTTCTTT.

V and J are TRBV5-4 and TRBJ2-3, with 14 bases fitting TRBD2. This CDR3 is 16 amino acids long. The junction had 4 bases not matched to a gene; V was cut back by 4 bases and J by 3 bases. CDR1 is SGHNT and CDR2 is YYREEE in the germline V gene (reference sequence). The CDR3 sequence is CASSGGLAGGTDTQYF. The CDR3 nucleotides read TGTGCCAGCAGCGGAGGACTAGCGGGAGGAACAGATACGCAGTATTTT.

CDR3 DNA sequence: TGTGCCAGCAGTTACAGCAGTAACACTGAAGCTTTCTTT. Translating gives CASSYSSNTEAFF. This rearrangement joins TRBV6-5 to TRBJ1-1, with unresolved D. The CDR3 has 13 residues. The germline V gene encodes CDR1 MNHEY and CDR2 SVGAGI. V lost 2 bases and J lost 2, with 6 bases in between.

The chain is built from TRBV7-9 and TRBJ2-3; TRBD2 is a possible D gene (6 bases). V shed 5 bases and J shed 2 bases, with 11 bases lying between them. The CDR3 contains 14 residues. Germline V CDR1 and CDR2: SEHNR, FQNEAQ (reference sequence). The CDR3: CASSPAGLTDTQYF. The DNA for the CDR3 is TGTGCCAGCAGCCCGGCGGGACTCACAGATACGCAGTATTTT.

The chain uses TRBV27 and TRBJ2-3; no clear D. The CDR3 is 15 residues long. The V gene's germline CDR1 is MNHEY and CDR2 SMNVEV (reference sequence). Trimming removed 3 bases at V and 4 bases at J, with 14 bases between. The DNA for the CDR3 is TGTGCCAGCAGTTTCAAGGCCTACCGGCCAGATACGCAGTATTTT. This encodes CASSFKAYRPDTQYF.

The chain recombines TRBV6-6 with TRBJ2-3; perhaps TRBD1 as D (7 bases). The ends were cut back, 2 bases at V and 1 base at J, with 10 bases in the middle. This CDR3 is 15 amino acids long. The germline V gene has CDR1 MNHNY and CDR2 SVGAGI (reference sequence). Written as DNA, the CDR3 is TGTGCCAGCAGTTACGGAGGGGGCGGCACAGATACGCAGTATTTT. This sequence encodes CASSYGGGGTDTQYF.

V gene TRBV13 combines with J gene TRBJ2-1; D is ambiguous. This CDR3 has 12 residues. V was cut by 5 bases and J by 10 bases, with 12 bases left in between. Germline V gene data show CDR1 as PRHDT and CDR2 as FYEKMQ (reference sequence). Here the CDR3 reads CASSPGETEQFF. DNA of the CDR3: TGTGCCAGCAGCCCTGGTGAGACGGAGCAGTTCTTC.

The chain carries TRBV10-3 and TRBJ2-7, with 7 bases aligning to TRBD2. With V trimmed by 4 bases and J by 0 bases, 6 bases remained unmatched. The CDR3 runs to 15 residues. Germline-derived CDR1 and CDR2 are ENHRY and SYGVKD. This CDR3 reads CAISVGGSLSYEQYF. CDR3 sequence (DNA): TGTGCCATCAGTGTTGGCGGGAGCCTCTCCTACGAGCAGTACTTC.

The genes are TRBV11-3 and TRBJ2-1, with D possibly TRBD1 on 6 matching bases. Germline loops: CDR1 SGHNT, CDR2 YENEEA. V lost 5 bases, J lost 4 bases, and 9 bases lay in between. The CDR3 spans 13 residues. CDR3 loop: CASSGTIYNEQFF. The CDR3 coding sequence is TGTGCCAGCAGCGGGACAATATACAATGAGCAGTTCTTC.

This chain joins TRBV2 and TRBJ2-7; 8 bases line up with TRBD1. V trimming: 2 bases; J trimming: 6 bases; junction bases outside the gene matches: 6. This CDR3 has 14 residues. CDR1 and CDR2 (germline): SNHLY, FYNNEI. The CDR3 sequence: CASSEYRDRSEQYF. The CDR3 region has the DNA TGTGCCAGCAGTGAATACCGGGACAGGTCCGAGCAGTACTTC.

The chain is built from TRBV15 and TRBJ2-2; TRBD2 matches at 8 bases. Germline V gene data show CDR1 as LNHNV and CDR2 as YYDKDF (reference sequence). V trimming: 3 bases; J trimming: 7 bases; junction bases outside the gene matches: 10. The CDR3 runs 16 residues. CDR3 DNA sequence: TGTGCCACCAGCAGTCCCGAGGGACTAGAACACGGGGAGCTGTTTTTT. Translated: CATSSPEGLEHGELFF.

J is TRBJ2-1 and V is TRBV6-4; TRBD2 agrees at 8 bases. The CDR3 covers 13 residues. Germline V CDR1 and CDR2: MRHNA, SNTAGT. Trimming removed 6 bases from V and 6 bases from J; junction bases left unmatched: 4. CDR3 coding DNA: TGTGCCAGCAGGATCGGGAGGGGCAATGAGCAGTTCTTC. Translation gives CASRIGRGNEQFF.

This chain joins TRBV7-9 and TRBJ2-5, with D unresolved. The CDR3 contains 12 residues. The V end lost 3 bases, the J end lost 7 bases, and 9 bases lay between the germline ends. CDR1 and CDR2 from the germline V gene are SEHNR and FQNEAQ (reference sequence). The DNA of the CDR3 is TGTGCCAGCAGCTTGGTCGGTGGGACCCAGTACTTC. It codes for CASSLVGGTQYF.

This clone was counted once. CDR3 amino acids: CASSGLVSPLHF. CDR3 DNA: TGTGCCAGTAGTGGTCTGGTTTCACCCCTCCACTTT. The chain is built from TRBV19 and TRBJ1-6; no reliable D call. The V and J ends lost 5 bases and 9 bases respectively, with 8 bases between them. The CDR3 loop spans 12 amino acids. Germline V gene lookup returns CDR1 LNHDA and CDR2 SQIVND (reference sequence). The full variable domain, completed using reference TRBV19 and TRBJ1-6, is DGGITQSPKYLFRKEGQNVTLSCEQNLNHDAMYWYRQDPGQGLRLIYYSQIVNDFQKGDIAEGYSVSREKKESFPLTVTSAQKNPTAFYLCASSGLVSPLHFGNGTRLTVT.